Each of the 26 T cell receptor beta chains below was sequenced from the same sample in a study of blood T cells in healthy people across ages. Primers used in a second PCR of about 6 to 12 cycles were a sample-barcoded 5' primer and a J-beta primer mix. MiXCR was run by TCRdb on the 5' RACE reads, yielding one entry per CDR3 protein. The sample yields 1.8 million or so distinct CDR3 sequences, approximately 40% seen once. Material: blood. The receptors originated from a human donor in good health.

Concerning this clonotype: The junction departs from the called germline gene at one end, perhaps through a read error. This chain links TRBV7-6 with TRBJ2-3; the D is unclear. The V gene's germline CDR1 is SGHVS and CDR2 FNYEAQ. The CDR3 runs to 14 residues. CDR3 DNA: TGTGCCTGCAGCCTCAGGACCCCTTGGGATACGCAGTATTTT. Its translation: CACSLRTPWDTQYF.

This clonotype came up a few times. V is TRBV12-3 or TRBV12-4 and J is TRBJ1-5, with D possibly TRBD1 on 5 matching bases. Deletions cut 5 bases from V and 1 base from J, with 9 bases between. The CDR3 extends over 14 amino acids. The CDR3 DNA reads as TGTGCCAGCAGTGCCCGGGACAGCAATCAGCCCCAGCATTTT. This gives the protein CASSARDSNQPQHF.

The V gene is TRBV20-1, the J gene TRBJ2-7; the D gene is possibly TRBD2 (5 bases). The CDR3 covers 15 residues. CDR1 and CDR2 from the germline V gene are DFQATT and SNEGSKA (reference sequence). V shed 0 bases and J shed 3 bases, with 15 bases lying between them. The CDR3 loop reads CSARDMERPLYEQYF. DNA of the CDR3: TGCAGTGCTAGAGATATGGAGCGGCCCCTCTACGAGCAGTACTTC.

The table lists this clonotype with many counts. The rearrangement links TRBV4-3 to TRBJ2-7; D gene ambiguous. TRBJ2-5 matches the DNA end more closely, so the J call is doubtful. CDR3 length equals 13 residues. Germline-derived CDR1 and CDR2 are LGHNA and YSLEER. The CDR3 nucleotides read TGCGCCAGCAGCCAAGGACATGGAGAGACCCAGTACTTC. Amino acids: CASSQGHGETQYF.

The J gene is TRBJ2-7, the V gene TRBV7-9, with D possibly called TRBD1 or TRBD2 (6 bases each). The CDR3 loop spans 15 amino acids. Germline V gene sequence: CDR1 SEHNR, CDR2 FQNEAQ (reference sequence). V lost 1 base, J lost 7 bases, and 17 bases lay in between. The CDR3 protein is CASSLGPGAVYEQYF. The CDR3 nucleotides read TGTGCCAGCAGCTTAGGTCCGGGGGCCGTGTATGAGCAGTACTTC.

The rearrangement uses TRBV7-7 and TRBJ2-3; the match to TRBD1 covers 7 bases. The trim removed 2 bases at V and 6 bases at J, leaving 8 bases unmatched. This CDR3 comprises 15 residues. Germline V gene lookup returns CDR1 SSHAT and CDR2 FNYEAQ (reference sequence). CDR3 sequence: CASSLTGAAGDTQYF. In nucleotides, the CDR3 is TGTGCCAGCAGCTTAACAGGGGCCGCAGGGGATACGCAGTATTTT.

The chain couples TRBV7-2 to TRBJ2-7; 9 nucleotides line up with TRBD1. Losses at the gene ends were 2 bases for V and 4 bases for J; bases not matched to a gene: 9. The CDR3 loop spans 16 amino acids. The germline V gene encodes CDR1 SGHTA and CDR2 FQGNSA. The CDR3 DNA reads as TGTGCCAGCAGCTTAAGGGGACAGGGAGTAGGGTACGAGCAGTACTTC. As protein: CASSLRGQGVGYEQYF. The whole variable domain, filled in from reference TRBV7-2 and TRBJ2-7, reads GAGVSQSPSNKVTEKGKDVELRCDPISGHTALYWYRQSLGQGLEFLIYFQGNSAPDKSGLPSDRFSAERTGGSVSTLTIQRTQQEDSAVYLCASSLRGQGVGYEQYFGPGTRLTVT.

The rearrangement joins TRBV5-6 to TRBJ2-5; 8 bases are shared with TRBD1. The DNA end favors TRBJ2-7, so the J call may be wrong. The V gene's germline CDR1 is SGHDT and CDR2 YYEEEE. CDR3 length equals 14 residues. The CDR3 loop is CASSYPGTGHEQYF. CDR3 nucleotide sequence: TGTGCCAGCAGCTACCCCGGGACAGGACACGAGCAGTACTTC.

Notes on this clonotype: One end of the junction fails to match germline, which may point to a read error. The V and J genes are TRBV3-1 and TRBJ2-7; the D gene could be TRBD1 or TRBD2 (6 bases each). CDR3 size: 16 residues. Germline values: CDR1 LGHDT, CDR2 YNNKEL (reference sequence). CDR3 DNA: TGCGCCAGCAGCTGGACTACGGGGGCCATCAACTACGAGCAGTACTTC. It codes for CASSWTTGAINYEQYF.

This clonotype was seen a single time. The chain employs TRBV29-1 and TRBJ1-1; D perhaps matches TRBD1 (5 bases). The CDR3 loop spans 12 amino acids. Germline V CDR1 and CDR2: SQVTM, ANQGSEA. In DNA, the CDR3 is TGCGGCGCTGCAAGAGGGGACACTGAAGCTTTCTTT. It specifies CGAARGDTEAFF.

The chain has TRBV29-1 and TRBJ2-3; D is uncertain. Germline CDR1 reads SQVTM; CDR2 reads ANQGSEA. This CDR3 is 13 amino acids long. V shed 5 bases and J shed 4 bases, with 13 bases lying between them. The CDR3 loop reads CSVTPKSADTQYF. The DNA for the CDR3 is TGCAGCGTTACCCCTAAGTCGGCAGATACGCAGTATTTT.

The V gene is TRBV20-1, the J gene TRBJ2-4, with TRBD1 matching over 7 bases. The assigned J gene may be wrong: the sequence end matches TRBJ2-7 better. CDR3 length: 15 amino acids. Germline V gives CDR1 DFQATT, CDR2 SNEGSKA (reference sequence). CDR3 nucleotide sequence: TGCAGTGCTAGAGATGGTGACAGGGCCACCTACGAGCAGTACTTC. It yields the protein CSARDGDRATYEQYF.

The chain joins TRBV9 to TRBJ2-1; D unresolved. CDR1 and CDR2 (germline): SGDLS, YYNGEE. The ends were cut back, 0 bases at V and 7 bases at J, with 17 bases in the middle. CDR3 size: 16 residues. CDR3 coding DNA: TGTGCCAGCAGCGTAGCTGTCGGTTCATGGGAAAATGAGCAGTTCTTC. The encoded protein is CASSVAVGSWENEQFF.

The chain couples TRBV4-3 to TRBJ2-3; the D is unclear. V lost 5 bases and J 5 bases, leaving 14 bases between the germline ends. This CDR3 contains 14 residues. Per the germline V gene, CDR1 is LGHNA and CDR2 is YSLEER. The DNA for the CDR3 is TGCGCCAGCAGCTCTCGAGGCAGGAGAGATACGCAGTATTTT. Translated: CASSSRGRRDTQYF.

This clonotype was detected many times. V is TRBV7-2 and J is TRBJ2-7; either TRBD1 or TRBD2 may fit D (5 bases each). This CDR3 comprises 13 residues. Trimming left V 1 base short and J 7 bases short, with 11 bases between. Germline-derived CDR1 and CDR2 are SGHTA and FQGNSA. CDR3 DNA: TGTGCCAGCAGCTTAGGAGGGGATATTGAGCAGTACTTC. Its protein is CASSLGGDIEQYF.

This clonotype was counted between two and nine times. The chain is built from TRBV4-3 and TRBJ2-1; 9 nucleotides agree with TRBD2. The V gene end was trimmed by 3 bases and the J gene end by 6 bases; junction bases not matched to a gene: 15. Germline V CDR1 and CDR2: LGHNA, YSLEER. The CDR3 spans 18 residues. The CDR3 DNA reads TGCGCCAGCAGCCAGAAGGCAGGGGCCAGGCGGGGGGGCAATGAGCAGTTCTTC. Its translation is CASSQKAGARRGGNEQFF.

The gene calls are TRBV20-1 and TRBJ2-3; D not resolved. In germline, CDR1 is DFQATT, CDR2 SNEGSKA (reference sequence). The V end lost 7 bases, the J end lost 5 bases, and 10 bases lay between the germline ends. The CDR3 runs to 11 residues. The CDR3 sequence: CSVQNGDTQYF. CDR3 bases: TGCAGTGTCCAAAATGGAGATACGCAGTATTTT.

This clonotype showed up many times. The CDR3 sequence is CASSLVASGGYNEQFF. CDR3 sequence (DNA): TGTGCCAGCAGCCTGGTGGCTAGCGGGGGGTACAATGAGCAGTTCTTC. The chain combines TRBV7-2 with TRBJ2-1, with TRBD2 matching 11 bases. The V and J ends lost 5 bases and 4 bases, in that order; junction bases with no gene match: 7. Germline CDR1 and CDR2: SGHTA and FQGNSA. CDR3 length: 16 residues.

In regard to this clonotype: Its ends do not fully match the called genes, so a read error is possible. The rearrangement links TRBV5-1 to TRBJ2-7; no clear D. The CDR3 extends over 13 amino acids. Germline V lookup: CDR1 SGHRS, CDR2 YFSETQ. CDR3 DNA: TGCGCCAGCAGCTCCTCATTGGGCTACGGGCAGTACTTC. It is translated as CASSSSLGYGQYF. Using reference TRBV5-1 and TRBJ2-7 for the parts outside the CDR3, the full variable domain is KAGVTQTPRYLIKTRGQQVTLSCSPISGHRSVSWYQQTPGQGLQFLFEYFSETQRNKGNFPGRFSGRQFSNSRSEMNVSTLELGDSALYLCASSSSLGYGQYFGPGTRLTVT.

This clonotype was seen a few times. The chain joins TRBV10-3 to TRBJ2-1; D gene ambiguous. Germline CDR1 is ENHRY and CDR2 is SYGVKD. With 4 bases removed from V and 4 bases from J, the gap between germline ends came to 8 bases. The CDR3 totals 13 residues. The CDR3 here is CAISGASYNEQFF. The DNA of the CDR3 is TGTGCCATCAGTGGGGCAAGTTACAATGAGCAGTTCTTC.

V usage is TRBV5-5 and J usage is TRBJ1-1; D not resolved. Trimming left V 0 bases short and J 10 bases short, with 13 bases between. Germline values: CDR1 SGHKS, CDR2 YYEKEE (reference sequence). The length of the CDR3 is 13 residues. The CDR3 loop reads CASSLEVAVGAFF. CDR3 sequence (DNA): TGTGCCAGCAGCTTGGAGGTGGCCGTGGGAGCTTTCTTT.

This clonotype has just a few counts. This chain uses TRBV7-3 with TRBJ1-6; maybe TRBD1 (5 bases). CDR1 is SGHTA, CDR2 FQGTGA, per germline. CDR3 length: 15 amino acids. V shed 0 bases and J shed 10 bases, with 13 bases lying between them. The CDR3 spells CASSLTGSWDSPLHF. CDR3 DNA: TGTGCCAGCAGCTTAACAGGGAGTTGGGACTCACCCCTCCACTTT.

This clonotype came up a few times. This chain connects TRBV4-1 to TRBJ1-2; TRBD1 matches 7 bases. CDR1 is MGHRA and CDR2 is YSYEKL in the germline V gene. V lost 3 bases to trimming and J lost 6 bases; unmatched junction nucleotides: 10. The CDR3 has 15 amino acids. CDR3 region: CASSHPRGGSHGYTF. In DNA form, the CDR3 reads TGCGCCAGCAGCCATCCCAGAGGGGGCAGTCATGGCTACACCTTC.

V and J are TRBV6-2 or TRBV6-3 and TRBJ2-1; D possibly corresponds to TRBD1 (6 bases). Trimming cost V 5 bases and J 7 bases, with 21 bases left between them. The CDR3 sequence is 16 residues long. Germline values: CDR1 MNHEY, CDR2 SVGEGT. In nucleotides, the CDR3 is TGTGCCAGCAGTCTTACAGGGTCGCTAGCCAGAAATGAGCAGTTCTTC. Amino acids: CASSLTGSLARNEQFF.

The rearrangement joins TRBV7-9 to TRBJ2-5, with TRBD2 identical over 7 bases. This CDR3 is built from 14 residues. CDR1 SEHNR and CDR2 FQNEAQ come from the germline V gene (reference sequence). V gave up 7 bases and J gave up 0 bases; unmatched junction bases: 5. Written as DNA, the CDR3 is TGTGCCAGCACCCTAGCGGATAACCAAGAGACCCAGTACTTC. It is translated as CASTLADNQETQYF.

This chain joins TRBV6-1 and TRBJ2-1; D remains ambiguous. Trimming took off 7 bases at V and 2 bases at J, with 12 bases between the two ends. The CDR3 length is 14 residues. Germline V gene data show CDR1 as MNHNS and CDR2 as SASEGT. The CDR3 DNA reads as TGTGCCAGCACGGACGGAGTCACCTACAATGAGCAGTTCTTC. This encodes CASTDGVTYNEQFF.